Below, 13 T cell receptor beta chains from the same sample are listed, as sequenced in a study of blood T cells in healthy people across ages. The second PCR ran roughly 7 to 11 cycles with a sample-barcoded 5' primer and J-beta primers. TCRdb fed the 5' RACE reads into MiXCR, producing one record per CDR3 protein. The data show some 860,000 distinct CDR3 sequences, roughly three fifths seen once. Sequenced input: blood. These receptors were collected from a man aged 35 to 55 in good health.

Only a few counts were recorded for this clonotype. V usage is TRBV15 and J usage is TRBJ2-5, with D hard to call. Trimming pared 4 bases from V and 3 bases from J, leaving 15 bases between. Germline V gene sequence: CDR1 LNHNV, CDR2 YYDKDF (reference sequence). CDR3 size: 15 residues. The CDR3 region is CATSTPPGLKETQYF. In DNA form, the CDR3 reads TGTGCCACCAGCACGCCCCCGGGCCTCAAAGAGACCCAGTACTTC.

The J gene is TRBJ2-5, the V gene TRBV6-5; D gene uncertain. TRBJ2-7 explains the end of the DNA better; the J call may be wrong. From germline, CDR1 is MNHEY and CDR2 SVGAGI. This CDR3 is built from 13 residues. The CDR3 loop is CASSYSGIHEQYF. The CDR3 nucleotides are TGTGCCAGCAGTTACTCGGGAATCCACGAGCAGTACTTC.

This chain's CDR3 is CASSLNLAAGFYGYTF. In DNA form, the CDR3 reads TGTGCCAGCAGCTTAAATTTGGCAGCCGGTTTCTATGGCTACACCTTC. This chain connects TRBV7-3 to TRBJ1-2, with unresolved D. Germline V gene sequence: CDR1 SGHTA, CDR2 FQGTGA. The V end lost 1 base, the J end lost 4 bases, and 16 bases lay between the germline ends. The length of the CDR3 is 16 residues.

The chain combines TRBV19 with TRBJ1-2, with D unresolved. The germline V gene encodes CDR1 LNHDA and CDR2 SQIVND (reference sequence). Trimming took 3 bases from V and 4 from J, leaving 6 bases between them. CDR3 length: 12 residues. The CDR3 DNA sequence: TGTGCCAGTAGTATCGTTGGCTATGGCTACACCTTC. The encoded protein is CASSIVGYGYTF.

The V gene is TRBV20-1, the J gene TRBJ2-1; 7 positions match TRBD2. CDR1 is DFQATT and CDR2 is SNEGSKA in the germline V gene (reference sequence). V shed 1 base and J 5 bases; nucleotides not matched to a gene: 8. CDR3 size: 15 residues. The CDR3 nucleotides are TGCAGTGCTAGAGTGGGGAGGGGCTGGAACAATGAGCAGTTCTTC. As protein: CSARVGRGWNNEQFF.

The chain uses TRBV7-6 and TRBJ1-6; unclear D gene. The ends were cut back, 1 base at V and 12 bases at J, with 13 bases in the middle. Germline V lookup: CDR1 SGHVS, CDR2 FNYEAQ. The CDR3 extends over 14 amino acids. The CDR3 loop reads CASSLGPLDVPLHF. The CDR3 region has the DNA TGTGCCAGCAGCTTAGGTCCCCTAGACGTACCCCTCCACTTT.

The chain links TRBV9 to TRBJ2-3; D gene ambiguous. This CDR3 has 13 amino acids. The germline gives CDR1 SGDLS, CDR2 YYNGEE. V lost 0 bases and J lost 5, with 7 bases in between. Here the CDR3 reads CASSVGQEDTQYF. CDR3 sequence (DNA): TGTGCCAGCAGCGTAGGTCAGGAAGATACGCAGTATTTT.

This sequence joins TRBV21-1 and TRBJ2-1; TRBD2 reflects the table's D call only, with no check against the DNA. TRBV21-1 is flagged as a pseudogene. CDR3 length equals 14 residues. The DNA of the CDR3 is TGTGCCAGCAGTTGCCTAGCGGTCTACAATGAGCAGTTCTTC. As protein: CASSCLAVYNEQFF.

The chain has TRBV6-5 and TRBJ1-2, with TRBD1 matching over 7 bases. Germline V gives CDR1 MNHEY, CDR2 SVGAGI. J gave up 5 bases and V 5 bases, and 5 bases lay outside the gene matches. This CDR3 has 13 residues. The CDR3 reads CASSPQGLYGYTF. The CDR3 coding sequence is TGTGCCAGCAGTCCACAGGGGCTGTATGGCTACACCTTC.

Regarding this clonotype: The junction and the germline gene differ at one end; a read error may be behind it. The chain combines TRBV6-6 with TRBJ1-2; D is ambiguous. Germline V CDR1 and CDR2: MNHNY, SVGAGI (reference sequence). There are 15 residues in the CDR3. CDR3 nucleotides: TGTGCCAGCAGCCTGAACCTTGACTGGATCCATGGCCACACCTTC. Translated: CASSLNLDWIHGHTF.

The gene calls are TRBV6-2 or TRBV6-3 and TRBJ2-5; 8 bases align to TRBD1. With 3 bases clipped from V and 7 bases from J, the junction kept 34 bases outside the gene matches. The CDR3 is 23 residues long. Germline loops: CDR1 MNHEY, CDR2 SVGEGT. The CDR3 coding sequence is TGTGCCAGCAGTTATGGCCTCATCGGACAGGGACGATCTCGGACGGGAGACACGGGGACCCAGTACTTC. It encodes CASSYGLIGQGRSRTGDTGTQYF.

V is TRBV27 and J is TRBJ1-4, with 8 nucleotides matching TRBD1. CDR1 is MNHEY and CDR2 is SMNVEV in the germline V gene (reference sequence). V was pared by 5 bases and J by 7 bases, with 9 bases of the junction left unmatched. CDR3 length: 15 residues. The CDR3: CASSPHRGAGEKLFF. DNA of the CDR3: TGTGCCAGCAGTCCCCACAGGGGGGCAGGTGAAAAACTGTTTTTT.

This chain joins TRBV24-1 and TRBJ1-1; D is undetermined. Germline V CDR1 and CDR2: KGHDR, SFDVKD. The CDR3 runs to 14 residues. The V end was cut by 4 bases, the J end by 4 bases, with 12 bases between. CDR3 coding DNA: TGTGCCACCAGTGACCCCGGGAGGTCCACTGAAGCTTTCTTT. This sequence encodes CATSDPGRSTEAFF.